Listed below are T cell receptor beta chains from one sample, sequenced in a study of cytomegalovirus exposure and HLA in healthy donors. Method: immunoSEQ multiplex PCR; TCRdb's copy keeps in-frame clones and lacks some. The sample lists more than 85,000 clones; about an eighth were seen once. The sequencing sample was made of PBMCs. The receptors shown here come from a man aged 35 to 55 in good health and CMV-seropositive. Each CDR3 is given with its conserved first and last residue. The order of the fields is clone size, D gene, J gene, V gene, CDR3 length, CDR3 DNA, CDR3 protein. D genes are given only for firm matches. Size is omitted from some rows. Given values are once, few, many or a class for expanded clones.

>NA|NA|TRBJ2-7|TRBV7-2|13
TGTGCCAGCAGCGACGGGATCCTCTACGAGCAGTACTTC
CASSDGILYEQYF
>NA|NA|TRBJ2-1|TRBV7-3|13
TGTGCCAGCAGCTTACTCCAGCGGGATGAGCAGTTCTTC
CASSLLQRDEQFF
>few|TRBD1|TRBJ2-5|TRBV7-2|15
TGTGCCAGCAGCAGAGCCGGGACAGGGGAAGAGACCCAGTACTTC
CASSRAGTGEETQYF
>NA|NA|TRBJ2-7|TRBV28|13
TGTGCCACTCAGAGGGACTCATCCTACGAGCAGTACTTC
CATQRDSSYEQYF
>few|TRBD2|TRBJ2-3|TRBV12-5|16
TGTGCTAGTGGTTTGACCGGGACTAGCGGCACAGATACGCAGTATTTT
CASGLTGTSGTDTQYF
>few|NA|TRBJ1-6|TRBV5-1|13
TGCGCCAGCAGCTTGGCCGGGGGGTCACCCCTCCACTTT
CASSLAGGSPLHF
>few|TRBD1|TRBJ1-2|TRBV5-1|14
TGCGCCAGCAGCTATAGGACAGGGGGGTATGGCTACACCTTC
CASSYRTGGYGYTF
>NA|TRBD1|TRBJ1-2|TRBV27|14
TGTGCCAGCCTCAAGTCAGGGGGCAGCTATGGCTACACCTTC
CASLKSGGSYGYTF
>NA|TRBD1|TRBJ2-7|TRBV10-3|14
TGTGCCATCAGGGGACAGGGGGCGTCCTACGAGCAGTACTTC
CAIRGQGASYEQYF
>NA|NA|TRBJ1-2|TRBV6-5|13
TGTGCCAGCAGTTACACGGGAAGAAGGAGCTACCCCTTC
CASSYTGRRSYPF
>NA|NA|TRBJ1-1|TRBV19|15
TGTGCCAGTAATTATGGTCGGGGAATGAACACTGAAGCTTTCTTT
CASNYGRGMNTEAFF
>NA|NA|TRBJ1-4|TRBV6-1|14
TGTGCCAGCAACTTTGAGGTGGATAATGAAAAACTGTTTTTT
CASNFEVDNEKLFF
>few|NA|TRBJ2-7|TRBV29-1|11
TGCAGCGTTGGACTAGCCTACGAGCAGTACTTC
CSVGLAYEQYF
>few|NA|TRBJ2-2|TRBV5-6|13
TGTGCCAGCAGCTTGTGGACTACCGGGGAGCTGTTTTTT
CASSLWTTGELFF
>few|TRBD1|TRBJ1-1|TRBV10-3|15
TGTGCCATCAGGGGACAGGGGGCGCAGGGCACTGAAGCTTTCTTT
CAIRGQGAQGTEAFF
>NA|TRBD1|TRBJ2-5|TRBV18|14
TGTGCCAGCACAATGCAGGGGGTTGGAGAGACCCAGTACTTC
CASTMQGVGETQYF
>few|NA|TRBJ2-1|TRBV29-1|11
TGCAGCGTTGCCCCTGAGGATGAGCAGTTCTTC
CSVAPEDEQFF
>NA|NA|TRBJ2-1|TRBV30|12
TGTGCCTGGAGTTCCCCCGCTAGTGAGCAGTTCTTC
CAWSSPASEQFF
>few|TRBD2|TRBJ2-7|TRBV30|12
TGTGCCTGGACGGGGGGAGGCTACGAGCAGTACTTC
CAWTGGGYEQYF
>NA|NA|TRBJ1-2|TRBV2|14
TGTGCCAGCAGTGAACACAGAGCTAACTATGGCTACACCTTC
CASSEHRANYGYTF
>NA|TRBD2|TRBJ2-3|TRBV9|17
TGTGCCAGCAGCGTAGACCCCCTAGCGGGATACACAGATACGCAGTATTTT
CASSVDPLAGYTDTQYF
>NA|NA|TRBJ1-5|TRBV28|13
TGTGCCAGCAGTCCGGGGATTGATCAGCCCCAGCATTTT
CASSPGIDQPQHF
>NA|NA|TRBJ2-7|TRBV21-1|15
TGTGCCAGCAGCGCGGGGCTGGGGGTTGTCTACGAGCAGTACTTC
CASSAGLGVVYEQYF
>NA|NA|TRBJ2-5|TRBV5-1|13
TGCGCCAGCAGCTTCGTCCTACAAGAGACCCAGTACTTC
CASSFVLQETQYF
>once|NA|TRBJ2-5|TRBV30|14
TGTGCCTGGACCCGGGAGAACGAAGAAGAGACCCAGTACTTC
CAWTRENEEETQYF
>NA|TRBD1|TRBJ1-1|TRBV19|15
TGTGCCAGTAGTACAGGGACAGGGGGCGTCACTGAAGCTTTCTTT
CASSTGTGGVTEAFF
>NA|TRBD1|TRBJ1-3|TRBV4-2|17
TGTGCCAGCAGCCAAGAGAATGGACAGGGGGTAGGAAACACCATATATTTT
CASSQENGQGVGNTIYF
>NA|NA|TRBJ2-5|TRBV27|14
TGTGCCAGCAGTTTATTACAGGGCCAAGAGACCCAGTACTTC
CASSLLQGQETQYF